This TCR beta chain was sequenced for a study of CD8+ T cells in alopecia areata (dated by TCRdb to 2016 to 2018). As for the study more broadly: To study T cell clonal expansion in alopecia areata, the researchers applied high-throughput TCRbeta sequencing to both the C3H/HeJ mouse model and human patients. Scalp tissue and sorted CD4+ and CD8+ peripheral blood T cells from patchy and totalis/universalis alopecia areata patients and from healthy controls were covered by human TCRbeta sequencing. RNA came from the PAXgene miRNA kit for fixed scalp, the miRNeasy kit for PBMCs, and the RNeasy kit for mouse skin. Amplification of TCRbeta CDR3 regions was done by immunoSEQ multiplex PCR using 35 Vbeta forward primers and 13 Jbeta reverse primers. Scalp clonality was compared among normal scalp (n=4), patchy alopecia areata scalp (n=8), and alopecia totalis/universalis scalp (n=8).

This clone was found a few times. Its binding antigen is unknown. Base qualities are missing; no much larger clone stands one base away. PBMCs were isolated by density centrifugation and stained for CD3, CD4 and CD8, and CD4+ and CD8+ T cells were sorted on a FACSAria. Scalp biopsies and blood samples were obtained from unaffected controls. Findings and caveats that apply to the study as a whole: Unlike mouse skin, which is dominated by gammadelta T cells, normal human skin has resident alphabeta T cells that are also sequenced, and this complicates analysis of the scalp TCR repertoire. Higher clonality and more expanded CD8+ clones were observed in lesional scalp than in normal scalp, particularly in alopecia totalis/universalis, a finding suggestive of antigenic drive. Compared with mice, TCR sequences shared between patients were less clear, possibly partly because of HLA diversity across the patient population.

The library came from the immunoSEQ multiplex PCR assay. RNA was extracted from all samples and reverse transcribed into cDNA as template for TCR sequencing. First-strand cDNA was synthesized using SuperScript III with a 2:1 mix of oligo-dT and random hexamers. A synthetic immune receptor repertoire was used to gauge amplification bias, and whatever bias remained was removed computationally. The original methods were these. Raw reads were preprocessed for error removal, and CDR3 was defined according to IMGT conventions as running from the conserved cysteine to phenylalanine. Clonality was computed as 1 minus the Shannon entropy, with the entropy normalized by log2 of the number of productive unique TCRs. CD4 or CD8 identity of scalp clones was inferred by cross-referencing scalp TCRbeta sequences with sorted blood CD4 and CD8 repertoires. This is the immuneACCESS table as TCRdb keeps it, with only in-frame sequences that have V and J called. A part of the clones is gone; compared with another copy, unresolved V genes explain less than half, and the rest is unexplained. The V and J calls and clone size come from that table; D and trimming were worked out from the DNA. The sample table shows 90,000 to 120,000 clones, and approximately 59% are seen once. The ten largest make up 20% to 25% of the sample.

V lost 3 bases and J lost 2 bases; the stretch between them is 7 bases long. According to the germline V gene (reference sequence), CDR1 reads PRHDT and CDR2 reads FYEKMQ. The CDR3 goes from the cysteine to the phenylalanine over 13 residues. CDR3 DNA only is kept here, 39 bases in frame from base 1. The chain links TRBV13 with TRBJ1-1; no D gene can be assigned with confidence. This TCR derives from a human donor in good health. Material for sequencing was CD8+ T cells sorted from blood. The CDR3 region: CASSLADNTEAFF. DNA sequence: TGTGCCAGCAGCTTGGCCGACAACACTGAAGCTTTCTTT.